These T cell receptor beta chains were read from a single sample in a study of blood T cells in healthy people across ages. Using its own MiXCR run on the 5' RACE reads, TCRdb lists one record per CDR3 protein. The data contain 1.5 million to 2 million distinct CDR3 sequences, roughly 27% of them singletons. Source material: blood. All receptors derive from a young woman in good health. CDR3s include the opening cysteine and the closing phenylalanine or tryptophan. Each record gives: J gene, clone size, V gene, D gene, CDR3 protein, CDR3 DNA. The D gene is left open where the match is weak. Size values are once, few and many counts, or a class for expanded clones, and some rows have none.

j_call: TRBJ2-5
clone_size: many
v_call: TRBV28
d_call: .
cdr3_aa: CASRNPRDGKETQYF
cdr3_nt: TGTGCCAGCAGGAACCCCCGGGACGGAAAAGAGACCCAGTACTTC

j_call: TRBJ1-2
clone_size: once
v_call: TRBV7-9
d_call: TRBD1
cdr3_aa: CASSLMTTGQTYGYTF
cdr3_nt: TGTGCCAGCAGCTTAATGACAACGGGACAGACGTATGGCTACACCTTC

j_call: TRBJ1-1
clone_size: .
v_call: TRBV18
d_call: .
cdr3_aa: CASFHDGNMNTEAFF
cdr3_nt: TGTGCCAGCTTTCACGATGGGAACATGAACACTGAAGCTTTCTTT

j_call: TRBJ2-5
clone_size: many
v_call: TRBV12-3/TRBV12-4
d_call: TRBD1
cdr3_aa: CASSAPGQGRETQYF
cdr3_nt: TGTGCCAGCAGTGCCCCGGGACAGGGACGAGAGACCCAGTACTTC

j_call: TRBJ2-7
clone_size: many
v_call: TRBV5-5
d_call: TRBD1
cdr3_aa: CASSSRQGRGEQYF
cdr3_nt: TGTGCCAGCAGCTCTAGACAGGGTAGAGGCGAGCAGTACTTC

j_call: TRBJ2-7
clone_size: many
v_call: TRBV10-3
d_call: TRBD1
cdr3_aa: CAISEPGTGVTYEQYF
cdr3_nt: TGTGCCATCAGTGAGCCCGGGACAGGGGTTACCTACGAGCAGTACTTC

j_call: TRBJ2-1
clone_size: few
v_call: TRBV24-1
d_call: TRBD2
cdr3_aa: CATSVRGLAGGPDGEQFF
cdr3_nt: TGTGCCACCAGTGTCCGGGGGCTAGCGGGGGGGCCGGATGGTGAGCAGTTCTTC

j_call: TRBJ2-5
clone_size: many
v_call: TRBV2
d_call: .
cdr3_aa: CASGVEASPGTQYF
cdr3_nt: TGTGCCAGCGGGGTGGAGGCGTCCCCAGGGACCCAGTACTTC

j_call: TRBJ2-5
clone_size: .
v_call: TRBV5-1
d_call: TRBD2
cdr3_aa: CASSPGTSGDSETQYF
cdr3_nt: TGCGCCAGCAGCCCTGGGACTAGCGGGGACTCAGAGACCCAGTACTTC

j_call: TRBJ2-1
clone_size: many
v_call: TRBV4-3
d_call: .
cdr3_aa: CASSQELLALQNEQFF
cdr3_nt: TGCGCCAGCAGCCAAGAATTACTAGCCCTTCAAAATGAGCAGTTCTTC

j_call: TRBJ1-1
clone_size: few
v_call: TRBV6-1
d_call: .
cdr3_aa: CASSRGEAFF
cdr3_nt: TGTGCCAGCAGCCGGGGCGAAGCTTTCTTT

j_call: TRBJ2-7
clone_size: few
v_call: TRBV5-1
d_call: TRBD1
cdr3_aa: CASSLQGPGVYEQYF
cdr3_nt: TGCGCCAGCAGCTTACAGGGGCCAGGCGTCTACGAGCAGTACTTC

j_call: TRBJ1-1
clone_size: .
v_call: TRBV12-5
d_call: .
cdr3_aa: CASGFRTEAFF
cdr3_nt: TGTGCTAGTGGTTTCCGCACTGAAGCTTTCTTT

j_call: TRBJ1-1
clone_size: .
v_call: TRBV29-1
d_call: .
cdr3_aa: CSATPLNTEAFF
cdr3_nt: TGCAGCGCCACTCCATTGAACACTGAAGCTTTCTTT

j_call: TRBJ1-2
clone_size: few
v_call: TRBV5-1
d_call: .
cdr3_aa: CTSSLQGDGYTF
cdr3_nt: TGCACCAGCAGCTTGCAGGGCGATGGCTACACCTTC

j_call: TRBJ1-1
clone_size: few
v_call: TRBV5-1
d_call: .
cdr3_aa: CASSLESGSTEAFF
cdr3_nt: TGCGCTAGCAGCTTGGAAAGCGGGAGCACTGAAGCTTTCTTT

j_call: TRBJ1-4
clone_size: .
v_call: TRBV12-3/TRBV12-4
d_call: .
cdr3_aa: CASSSARATNEKLFF
cdr3_nt: TGTGCCAGCAGCTCGGCCCGGGCCACTAATGAAAAACTGTTTTTT

j_call: TRBJ2-5
clone_size: few
v_call: TRBV6-6
d_call: TRBD2
cdr3_aa: CASSTTSGKLSETQYF
cdr3_nt: TGTGCCAGCAGTACTACGAGCGGGAAACTGTCAGAGACCCAGTACTTC

j_call: TRBJ1-1
clone_size: .
v_call: TRBV2
d_call: .
cdr3_aa: CASSDQGPVETEAFF
cdr3_nt: TGTGCCAGCAGTGACCAGGGGCCCGTTGAAACTGAAGCTTTCTTT

j_call: TRBJ2-5
clone_size: few
v_call: TRBV5-6
d_call: TRBD2
cdr3_aa: CASIYGLAGGKTQYF
cdr3_nt: TGTGCCAGCATATACGGACTAGCGGGGGGGAAGACCCAGTACTTC

j_call: TRBJ2-7
clone_size: .
v_call: TRBV10-3
d_call: .
cdr3_aa: CAIRGGGCEQYF
cdr3_nt: TGTGCCATCAGAGGCGGGGGCTGCGAGCAGTACTTC

j_call: TRBJ2-3
clone_size: .
v_call: TRBV7-2
d_call: .
cdr3_aa: CASSLYGGSTDTQYF
cdr3_nt: TGTGCCAGCAGCTTATATGGGGGGTCCACAGATACGCAGTATTTT

j_call: TRBJ1-5
clone_size: many
v_call: TRBV3-1
d_call: .
cdr3_aa: CASSQGEQPQHF
cdr3_nt: TGTGCCAGCAGCCAAGGCGAACAGCCCCAGCATTTT

j_call: TRBJ2-5
clone_size: many
v_call: TRBV6-2/TRBV6-3
d_call: .
cdr3_aa: CASSWGLLGTQYF
cdr3_nt: TGTGCCAGCAGTTGGGGACTTCTCGGGACCCAGTACTTC

j_call: TRBJ2-1
clone_size: many
v_call: TRBV29-1
d_call: .
cdr3_aa: CSVGYTEQFF
cdr3_nt: TGCAGCGTTGGTTATACTGAGCAGTTCTTC

j_call: TRBJ1-5
clone_size: .
v_call: TRBV29-1
d_call: .
cdr3_aa: CSVEDGSTEDQPQHF
cdr3_nt: TGCAGCGTTGAAGATGGGTCAACAGAAGATCAGCCCCAGCATTTT

j_call: TRBJ2-1
clone_size: .
v_call: TRBV14
d_call: TRBD2
cdr3_aa: CASSQETSGRRSFEQFF
cdr3_nt: TGTGCCAGCAGCCAAGAGACTAGCGGGAGAAGGTCGTTTGAGCAGTTCTTC

j_call: TRBJ2-1
clone_size: many
v_call: TRBV9
d_call: TRBD1
cdr3_aa: CASSVGQGAYNEQFF
cdr3_nt: TGTGCCAGCAGCGTCGGACAGGGGGCGTACAATGAGCAGTTCTTC

j_call: TRBJ2-5
clone_size: many
v_call: TRBV7-2
d_call: .
cdr3_aa: CASSIARAGETQYF
cdr3_nt: TGTGCCAGCAGCATCGCCAGGGCTGGAGAGACCCAGTACTTC

j_call: TRBJ2-1
clone_size: many
v_call: TRBV7-9
d_call: TRBD2
cdr3_aa: CASSLGRTSESLLGEQFF
cdr3_nt: TGTGCCAGCAGCTTGGGGAGGACTAGCGAATCGCTGTTGGGTGAGCAGTTCTTC

j_call: TRBJ2-7
clone_size: many
v_call: TRBV20-1
d_call: TRBD2
cdr3_aa: CSPLGLAGTYEQYF
cdr3_nt: TGCAGTCCCCTGGGGTTAGCGGGGACCTACGAGCAGTACTTC

j_call: TRBJ1-1
clone_size: .
v_call: TRBV13
d_call: TRBD1
cdr3_aa: CASSIPQGGNTEAFF
cdr3_nt: TGTGCCAGCAGCATTCCCCAGGGGGGAAACACTGAAGCTTTCTTT

j_call: TRBJ2-5
clone_size: .
v_call: TRBV20-1
d_call: TRBD2
cdr3_aa: CSARHTSGRRETQYF
cdr3_nt: TGCAGTGCTAGGCACACTAGCGGGAGAAGAGAGACCCAGTACTTC

j_call: TRBJ1-2
clone_size: .
v_call: TRBV12-5
d_call: .
cdr3_aa: CASGPGRAYVGYRGYTF
cdr3_nt: TGTGCTAGTGGTCCAGGCAGGGCGTATGTTGGGTACCGTGGCTACACCTTC

j_call: TRBJ2-2
clone_size: few
v_call: TRBV28
d_call: .
cdr3_aa: CASSILNGELFF
cdr3_nt: TGTGCCAGCAGCATCCTAAACGGGGAGCTGTTTTTT

j_call: TRBJ1-4
clone_size: .
v_call: TRBV20-1
d_call: .
cdr3_aa: CSARVPQGGGKLFF
cdr3_nt: TGCAGTGCTAGAGTGCCGCAGGGAGGGGGAAAACTGTTTTTT

j_call: TRBJ2-1
clone_size: few
v_call: TRBV7-8
d_call: TRBD2
cdr3_aa: CASSLFLREGNEQFF
cdr3_nt: TGTGCCAGCAGCCTCTTTTTGCGGGAGGGGAATGAGCAGTTCTTC